One T cell receptor beta chain is described in this entry. Germline CDR1 reads MGHRA; CDR2 reads YSYEKL. This CDR3 region has 14 residues. V trimming: 1 base; J trimming: 8 bases; junction bases outside the gene matches: 3. This specimen belongs to a study of blood T cell repertoires in COVID-19. TCRdb keeps only in-frame clones here, not all; method: immunoSEQ multiplex PCR. This table holds 250,000 to 300,000 clones, 84% found once. The TCR sequence derives from a man aged 60-69 years with acute or convalescent COVID-19. The chain uses TRBV4-1 and TRBJ2-1; 9 bases agree with TRBD2. What was sequenced was peripheral blood. CDR3 in DNA: TGCGCCAGCAGCCAAGTAAGACTAGCGGATGAGCAGTTCTTC. Protein product: CASSQVRLADEQFF.